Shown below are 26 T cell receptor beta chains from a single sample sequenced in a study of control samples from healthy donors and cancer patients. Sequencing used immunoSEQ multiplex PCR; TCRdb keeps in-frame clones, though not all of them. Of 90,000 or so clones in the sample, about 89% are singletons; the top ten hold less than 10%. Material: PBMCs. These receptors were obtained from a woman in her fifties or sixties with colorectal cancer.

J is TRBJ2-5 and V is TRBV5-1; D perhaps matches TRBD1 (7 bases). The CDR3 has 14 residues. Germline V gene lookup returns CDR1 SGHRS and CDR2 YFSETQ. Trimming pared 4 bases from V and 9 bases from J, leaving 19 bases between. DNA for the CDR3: TGCGCCAGCAGCCACCCCGGAACAGGGGAGGCCCAGTACTTC. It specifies CASSHPGTGEAQYF.

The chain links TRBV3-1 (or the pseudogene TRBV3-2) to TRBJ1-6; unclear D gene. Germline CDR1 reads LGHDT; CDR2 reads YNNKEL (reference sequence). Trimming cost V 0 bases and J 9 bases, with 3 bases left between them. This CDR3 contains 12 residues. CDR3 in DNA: TGTGCCAGCAGCCAAGATCGTTCACCCCTCCACTTT. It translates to CASSQDRSPLHF.

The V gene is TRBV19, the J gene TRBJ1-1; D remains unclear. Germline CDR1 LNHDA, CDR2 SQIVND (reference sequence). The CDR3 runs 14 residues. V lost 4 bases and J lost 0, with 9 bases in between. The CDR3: CASSNTGMNTEAFF. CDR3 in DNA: TGTGCCAGTAGTAACACGGGGATGAACACTGAAGCTTTCTTT.

CDR3 sequence: CASSHRQAWSYGYTF. DNA for the CDR3: TGTGCCAGCAGCCACAGACAGGCCTGGAGCTATGGCTACACCTTC. The gene calls are TRBV3-1 (or the pseudogene TRBV3-2) and TRBJ1-2, with TRBD1 as a possible D gene (6 bases). Per germline, CDR1 LGHDT and CDR2 YNNKEL (reference sequence). The CDR3 totals 15 residues. V lost 3 bases to trimming and J lost 4 bases, with 15 bases between them.

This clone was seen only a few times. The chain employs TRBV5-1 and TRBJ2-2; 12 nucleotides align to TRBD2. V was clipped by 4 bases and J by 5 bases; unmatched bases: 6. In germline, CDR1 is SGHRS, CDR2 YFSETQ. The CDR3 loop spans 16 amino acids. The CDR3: CASSGPLAGGTGELFF. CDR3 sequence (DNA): TGCGCCAGCAGCGGCCCACTAGCGGGGGGAACCGGGGAGCTGTTTTTT.

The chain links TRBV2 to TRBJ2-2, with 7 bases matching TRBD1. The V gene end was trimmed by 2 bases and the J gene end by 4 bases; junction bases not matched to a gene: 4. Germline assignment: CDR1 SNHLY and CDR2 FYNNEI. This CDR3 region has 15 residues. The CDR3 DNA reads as TGTGCCAGCAGTGAAAACAGGGGTATCACCGGGGAGCTGTTTTTT. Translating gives CASSENRGITGELFF. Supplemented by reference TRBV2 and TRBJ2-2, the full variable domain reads EPEVTQTPSHQVTQMGQEVILRCVPISNHLYFYWYRQILGQKVEFLVSFYNNEISEKSEIFDDQFSVERPDGSNFTLKIRSTKLEDSAMYFCASSENRGITGELFFGEGSRLTVL.

The DNA for the CDR3 is TGTGCCAGCAGTTACTCGACAGGCCCCTACGAGCAGTACGTC. It codes for CASSYSTGPYEQYV. This sequence joins TRBV6-2 or TRBV6-3 and TRBJ2-7; perhaps TRBD1 as D (6 bases). The V end was cut by 0 bases, the J end by 2 bases, with 8 bases between. Germline-derived CDR1 and CDR2 are MNHEY and SVGEGT. The CDR3 is made up of 14 amino acids.

Here the CDR3 DNA reads TGTGCCAGTTCCGGGACAGTCCAAGAGACCCAGTACTTC. Protein product: CASSGTVQETQYF. This chain joins TRBV6-5 and TRBJ2-5; 7 bases fit TRBD1. CDR1 is MNHEY, CDR2 SVGAGI, per germline. After removal of 9 bases from V and 1 base from J, the junction contained 5 bases not matched to a gene. The CDR3 totals 13 residues.

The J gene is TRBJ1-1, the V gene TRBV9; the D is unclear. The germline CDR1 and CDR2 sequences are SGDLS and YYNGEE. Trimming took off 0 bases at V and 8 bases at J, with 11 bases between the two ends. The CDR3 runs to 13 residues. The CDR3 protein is CASSVAPLGEAFF. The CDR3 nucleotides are TGTGCCAGCAGCGTAGCCCCCTTAGGGGAAGCTTTCTTT.

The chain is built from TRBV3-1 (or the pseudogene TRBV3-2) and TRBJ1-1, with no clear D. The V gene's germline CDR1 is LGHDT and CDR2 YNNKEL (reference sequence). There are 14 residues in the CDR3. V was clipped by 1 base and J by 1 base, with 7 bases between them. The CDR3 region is CASSQVARNTEAFF. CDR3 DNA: TGTGCCAGCAGCCAAGTTGCGAGGAACACTGAAGCTTTCTTT.

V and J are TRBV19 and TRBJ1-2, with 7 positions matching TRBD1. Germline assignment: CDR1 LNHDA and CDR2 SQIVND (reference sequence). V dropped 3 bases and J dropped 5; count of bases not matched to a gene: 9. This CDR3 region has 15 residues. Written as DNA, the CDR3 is TGTGCCAGTAGTATCTTGATAGGGGGCGGGTATGGCTACACCTTC. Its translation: CASSILIGGGYGYTF.

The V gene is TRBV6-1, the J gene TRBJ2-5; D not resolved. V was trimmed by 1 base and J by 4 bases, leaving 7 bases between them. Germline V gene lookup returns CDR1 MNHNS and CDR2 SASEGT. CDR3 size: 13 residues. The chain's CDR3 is CASSEGVAETQYF. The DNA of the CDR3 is TGTGCCAGCAGTGAAGGTGTAGCAGAGACCCAGTACTTC.

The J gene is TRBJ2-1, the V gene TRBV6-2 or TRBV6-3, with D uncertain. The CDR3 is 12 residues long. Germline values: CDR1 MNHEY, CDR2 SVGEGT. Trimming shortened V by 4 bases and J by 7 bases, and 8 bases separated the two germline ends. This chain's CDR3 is CASSLGWNEQFF. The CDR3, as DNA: TGTGCCAGCAGTTTGGGGTGGAATGAGCAGTTCTTC.

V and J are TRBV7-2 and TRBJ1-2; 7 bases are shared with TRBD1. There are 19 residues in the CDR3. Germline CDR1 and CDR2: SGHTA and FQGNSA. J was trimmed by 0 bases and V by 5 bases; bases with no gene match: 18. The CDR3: CASSARAPGQSGPNYGYTF. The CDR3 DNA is TGTGCCAGCAGCGCCCGCGCTCCGGGACAGAGTGGCCCTAACTATGGCTACACCTTC.

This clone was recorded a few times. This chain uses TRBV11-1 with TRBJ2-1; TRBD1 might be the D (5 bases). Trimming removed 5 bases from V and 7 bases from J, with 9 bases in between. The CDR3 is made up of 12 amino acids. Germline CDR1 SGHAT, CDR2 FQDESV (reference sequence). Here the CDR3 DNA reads TGTGCCAGCAGCGCCAGGGTGAATGAGCAGTTCTTC. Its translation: CASSARVNEQFF.

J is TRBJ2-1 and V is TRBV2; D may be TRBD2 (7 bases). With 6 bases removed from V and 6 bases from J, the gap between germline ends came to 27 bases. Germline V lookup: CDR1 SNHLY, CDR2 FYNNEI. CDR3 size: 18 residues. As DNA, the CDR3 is TGTGCCAGCAGCGGCCCCCGGGGGGCCCTGTCAAGGGGCAATGAGCAGTTCTTC. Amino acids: CASSGPRGALSRGNEQFF.

This chain's CDR3 is CATSRDGRGSGANVLTF. The CDR3, as DNA: TGTGCCACCAGCAGAGATGGAAGGGGCTCTGGGGCCAACGTCCTGACTTTC. The genes are TRBV15 and TRBJ2-6; TRBD1 is a possible D gene (5 bases). V was trimmed by 0 bases and J by 0 bases, leaving 9 bases between them. The CDR3 covers 17 residues. Germline assignment: CDR1 LNHNV and CDR2 YYDKDF (reference sequence).

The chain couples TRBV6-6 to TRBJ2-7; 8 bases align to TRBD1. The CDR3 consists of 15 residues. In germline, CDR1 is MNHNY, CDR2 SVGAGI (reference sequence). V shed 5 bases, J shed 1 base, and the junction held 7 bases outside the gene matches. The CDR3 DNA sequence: TGTGCCAGCAGTCACGCACAGGGGGTTTCCTACGAGCAGTACGTC. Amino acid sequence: CASSHAQGVSYEQYV.

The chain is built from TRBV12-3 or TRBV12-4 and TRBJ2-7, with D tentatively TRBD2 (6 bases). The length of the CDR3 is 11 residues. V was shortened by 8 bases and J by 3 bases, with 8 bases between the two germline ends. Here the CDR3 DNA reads TGTGCCAGCCCGGGGGTCTACGAGCAGTACGTC. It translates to CASPGVYEQYV.

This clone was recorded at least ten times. Here the CDR3 reads CASSSTSGGVQPQHF. The CDR3 DNA reads TGTGCCAGCAGTTCCACCTCAGGGGGTGTACAGCCCCAGCATTTT. V usage is TRBV6-2 or TRBV6-3 and J usage is TRBJ1-5; TRBD1 agrees at 7 bases. This CDR3 contains 15 residues. After removal of 4 bases from V and 7 bases from J, the junction contained 10 bases not matched to a gene. Germline CDR1 reads MNHEY; CDR2 reads SVGEGT.

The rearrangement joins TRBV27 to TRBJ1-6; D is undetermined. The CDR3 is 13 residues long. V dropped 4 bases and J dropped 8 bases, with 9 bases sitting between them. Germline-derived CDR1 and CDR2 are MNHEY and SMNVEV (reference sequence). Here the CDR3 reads CASSYSRDSPLHF. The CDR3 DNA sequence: TGTGCCAGCAGTTACAGTAGGGATTCACCCCTCCACTTT.

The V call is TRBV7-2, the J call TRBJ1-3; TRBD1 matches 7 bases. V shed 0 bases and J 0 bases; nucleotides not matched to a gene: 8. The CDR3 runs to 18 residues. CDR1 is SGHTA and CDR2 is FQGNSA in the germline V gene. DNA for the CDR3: TGTGCCAGCAGCTTAGCCCCTACGACAGGGACCTCTGGAAACACCATATATTTT. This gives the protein CASSLAPTTGTSGNTIYF.

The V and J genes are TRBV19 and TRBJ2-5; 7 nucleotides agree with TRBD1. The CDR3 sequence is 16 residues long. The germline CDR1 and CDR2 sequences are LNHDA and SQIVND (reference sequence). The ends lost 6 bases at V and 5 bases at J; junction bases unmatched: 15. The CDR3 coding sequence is TGTGCCAGTAGCACCGGGACAGACCCCTTTCGGGAGACCCAGTACTTC. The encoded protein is CASSTGTDPFRETQYF.

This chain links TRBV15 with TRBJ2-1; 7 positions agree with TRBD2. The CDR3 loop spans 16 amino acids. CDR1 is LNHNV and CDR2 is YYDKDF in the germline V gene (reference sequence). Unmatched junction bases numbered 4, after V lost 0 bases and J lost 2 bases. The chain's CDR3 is CATSRDRGLPYNEQFF. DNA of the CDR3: TGTGCCACCAGCAGAGATAGGGGACTACCCTACAATGAGCAGTTCTTC. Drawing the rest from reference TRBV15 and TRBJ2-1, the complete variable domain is DAMVIQNPRYQVTQFGKPVTLSCSQTLNHNVMYWYQQKSSQAPKLLFHYYDKDFNNEADTPDNFQSRRPNTSFCFLDIRSPGLGDTAMYLCATSRDRGLPYNEQFFGPGTRLTVL.

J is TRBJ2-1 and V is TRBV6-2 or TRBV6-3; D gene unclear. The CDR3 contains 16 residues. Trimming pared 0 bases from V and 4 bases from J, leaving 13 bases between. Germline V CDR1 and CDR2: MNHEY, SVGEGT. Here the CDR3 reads CASSYSTLRPYNEQFF. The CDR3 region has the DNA TGTGCCAGCAGTTACTCGACTCTTAGACCTTACAATGAGCAGTTCTTC.

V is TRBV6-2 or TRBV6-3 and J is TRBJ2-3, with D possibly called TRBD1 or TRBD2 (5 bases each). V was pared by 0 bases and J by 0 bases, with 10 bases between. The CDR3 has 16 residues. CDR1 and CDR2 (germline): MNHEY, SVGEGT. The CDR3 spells CASSYSGTRSTDTQYF. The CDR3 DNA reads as TGTGCCAGCAGTTACTCCGGGACCCGGAGCACAGATACGCAGTATTTT.